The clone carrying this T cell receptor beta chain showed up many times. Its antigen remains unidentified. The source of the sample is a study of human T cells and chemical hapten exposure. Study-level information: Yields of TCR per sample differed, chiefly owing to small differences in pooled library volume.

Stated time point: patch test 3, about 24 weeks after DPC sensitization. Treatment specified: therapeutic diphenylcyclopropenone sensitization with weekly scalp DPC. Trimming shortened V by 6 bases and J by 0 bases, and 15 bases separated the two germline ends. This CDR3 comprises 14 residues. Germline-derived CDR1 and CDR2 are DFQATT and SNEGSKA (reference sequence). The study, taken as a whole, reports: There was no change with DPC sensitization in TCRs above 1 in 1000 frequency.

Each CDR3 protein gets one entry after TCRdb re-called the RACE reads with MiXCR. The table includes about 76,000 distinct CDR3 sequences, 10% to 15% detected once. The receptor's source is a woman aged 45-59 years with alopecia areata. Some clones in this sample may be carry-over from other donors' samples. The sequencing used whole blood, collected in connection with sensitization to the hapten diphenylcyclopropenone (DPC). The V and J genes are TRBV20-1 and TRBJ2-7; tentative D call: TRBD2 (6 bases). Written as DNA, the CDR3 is TGCAGTGCGGCGGGACTCCTCTCCTCCTACGAGCAGTACTTC. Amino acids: CSAAGLLSSYEQYF.